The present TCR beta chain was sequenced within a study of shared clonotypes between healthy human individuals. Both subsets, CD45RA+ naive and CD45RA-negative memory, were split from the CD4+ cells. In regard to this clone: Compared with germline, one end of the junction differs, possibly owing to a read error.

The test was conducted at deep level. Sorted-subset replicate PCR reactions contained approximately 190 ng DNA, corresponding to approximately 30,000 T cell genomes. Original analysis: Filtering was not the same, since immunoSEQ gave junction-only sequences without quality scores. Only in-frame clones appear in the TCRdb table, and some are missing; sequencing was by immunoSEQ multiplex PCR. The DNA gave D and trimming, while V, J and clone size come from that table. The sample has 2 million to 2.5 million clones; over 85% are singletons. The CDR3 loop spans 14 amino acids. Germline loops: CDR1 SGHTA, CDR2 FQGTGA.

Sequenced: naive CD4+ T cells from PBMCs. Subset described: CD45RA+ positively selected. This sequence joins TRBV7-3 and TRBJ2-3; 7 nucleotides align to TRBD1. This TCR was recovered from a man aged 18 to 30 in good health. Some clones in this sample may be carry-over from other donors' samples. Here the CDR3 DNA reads TGTGCCAGCAGCCTGGACAGGTTCACAGATGCGCAGTATTTT. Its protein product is CASSLDRFTDAQYF.